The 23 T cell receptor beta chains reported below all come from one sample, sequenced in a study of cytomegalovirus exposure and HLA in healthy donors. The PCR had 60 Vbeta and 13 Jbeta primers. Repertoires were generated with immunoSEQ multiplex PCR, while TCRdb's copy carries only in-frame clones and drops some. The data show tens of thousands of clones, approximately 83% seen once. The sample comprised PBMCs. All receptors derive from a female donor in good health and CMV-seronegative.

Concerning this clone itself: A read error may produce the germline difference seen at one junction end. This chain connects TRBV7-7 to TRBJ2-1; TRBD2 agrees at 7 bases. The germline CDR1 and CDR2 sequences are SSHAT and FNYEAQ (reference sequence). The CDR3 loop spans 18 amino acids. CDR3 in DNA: TGTGCTAGCAGCTTAGGGGCCGGGGGAGTAGCGGGTCGAAATGAGCAGTTCTTC. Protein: CASSLGAGGVAGRNEQFF.

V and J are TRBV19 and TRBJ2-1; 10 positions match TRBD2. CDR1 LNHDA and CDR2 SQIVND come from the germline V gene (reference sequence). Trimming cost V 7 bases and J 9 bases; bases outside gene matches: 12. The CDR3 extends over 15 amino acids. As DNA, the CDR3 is TGTGCCAGTACCGACCTAGCGGGAGTCTTTGGTGAGCAGTTCTTC. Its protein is CASTDLAGVFGEQFF.

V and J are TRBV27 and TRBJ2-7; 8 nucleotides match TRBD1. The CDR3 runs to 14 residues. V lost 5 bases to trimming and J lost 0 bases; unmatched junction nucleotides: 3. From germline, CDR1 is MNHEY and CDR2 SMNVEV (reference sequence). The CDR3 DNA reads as TGTGCCAGCAGTCGGACAGGGTCCTCCTACGAGCAGTACTTC. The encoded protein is CASSRTGSSYEQYF.

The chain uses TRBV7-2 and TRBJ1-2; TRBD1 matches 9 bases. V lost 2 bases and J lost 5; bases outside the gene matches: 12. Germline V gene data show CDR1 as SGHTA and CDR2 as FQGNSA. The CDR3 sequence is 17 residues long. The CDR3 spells CASSLNRGPSPPYGYTF. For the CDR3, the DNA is TGTGCCAGCAGCTTAAACAGGGGGCCCTCTCCTCCTTATGGCTACACCTTC.

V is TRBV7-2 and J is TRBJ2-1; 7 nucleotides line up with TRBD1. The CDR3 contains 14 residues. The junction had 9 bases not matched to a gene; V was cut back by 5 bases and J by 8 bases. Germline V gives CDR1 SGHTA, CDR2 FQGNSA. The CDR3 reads CASSKATGLDEQFF. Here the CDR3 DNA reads TGTGCCAGCAGCAAAGCGACAGGGTTGGATGAGCAGTTCTTC.

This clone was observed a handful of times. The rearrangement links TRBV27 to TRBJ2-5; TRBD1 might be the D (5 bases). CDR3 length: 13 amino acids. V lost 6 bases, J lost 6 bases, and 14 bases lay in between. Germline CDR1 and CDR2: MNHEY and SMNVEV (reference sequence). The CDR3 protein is CASRTSYRKTQYF. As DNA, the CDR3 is TGTGCCAGCAGGACATCCTACAGGAAGACCCAGTACTTC.

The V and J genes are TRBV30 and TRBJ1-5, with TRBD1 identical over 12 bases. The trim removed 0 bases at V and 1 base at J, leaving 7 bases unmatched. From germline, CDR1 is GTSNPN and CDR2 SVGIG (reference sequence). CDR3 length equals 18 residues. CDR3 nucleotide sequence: TGTGCCTGGAGTGTAGGGACAGGGGGCTCGGGAAGCAATCAGCCCCAGCATTTT. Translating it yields CAWSVGTGGSGSNQPQHF.

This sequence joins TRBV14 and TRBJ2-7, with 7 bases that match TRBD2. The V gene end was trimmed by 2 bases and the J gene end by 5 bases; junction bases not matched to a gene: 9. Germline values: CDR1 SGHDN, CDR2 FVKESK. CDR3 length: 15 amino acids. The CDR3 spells CASSQLTAGNHEQYF. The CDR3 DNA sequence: TGTGCCAGCAGCCAATTGACAGCGGGAAACCACGAGCAGTACTTC.

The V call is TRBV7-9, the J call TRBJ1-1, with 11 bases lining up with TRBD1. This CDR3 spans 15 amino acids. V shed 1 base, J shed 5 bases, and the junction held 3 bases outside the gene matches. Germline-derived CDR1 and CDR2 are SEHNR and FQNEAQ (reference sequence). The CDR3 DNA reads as TGTGCCAGCAGCTTAGAAGGGACAGGGGGTACTGAAGCTTTCTTT. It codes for CASSLEGTGGTEAFF.

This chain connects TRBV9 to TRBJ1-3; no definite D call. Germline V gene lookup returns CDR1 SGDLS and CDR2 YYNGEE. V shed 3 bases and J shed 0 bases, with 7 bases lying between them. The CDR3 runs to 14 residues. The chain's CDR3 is CASSAQDSGNTIYF. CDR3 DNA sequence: TGTGCCAGCAGCGCGCAGGACTCTGGAAACACCATATATTTT.

CDR3 bases: TGTGCCTGGGGACAGGTTATTTTCAATGAGCAGTTCTTC. Its translation is CAWGQVIFNEQFF. The genes are TRBV30 and TRBJ2-1; 7 bases line up with TRBD1. With V trimmed by 5 bases and J by 6 bases, 7 bases remained unmatched. This CDR3 has 13 amino acids. Germline V CDR1 and CDR2: GTSNPN, SVGIG (reference sequence).

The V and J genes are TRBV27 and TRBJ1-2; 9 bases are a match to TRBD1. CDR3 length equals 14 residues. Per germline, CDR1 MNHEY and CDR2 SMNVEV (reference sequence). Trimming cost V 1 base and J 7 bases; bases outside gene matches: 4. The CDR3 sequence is CASSLWDRAAGYTF. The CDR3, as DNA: TGTGCCAGCAGTTTATGGGACAGGGCCGCTGGCTACACCTTC.

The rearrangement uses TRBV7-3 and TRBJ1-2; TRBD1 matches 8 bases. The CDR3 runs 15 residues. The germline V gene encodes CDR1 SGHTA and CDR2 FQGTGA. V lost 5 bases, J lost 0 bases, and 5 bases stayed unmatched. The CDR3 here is CASSPGTGPNYGYTF. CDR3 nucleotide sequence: TGTGCCAGCAGCCCGGGGACAGGACCTAACTATGGCTACACCTTC.

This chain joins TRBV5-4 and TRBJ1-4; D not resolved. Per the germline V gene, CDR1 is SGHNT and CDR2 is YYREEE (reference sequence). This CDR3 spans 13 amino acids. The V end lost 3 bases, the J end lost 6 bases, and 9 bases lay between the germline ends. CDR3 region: CASSSVADEKLFF. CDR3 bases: TGTGCCAGCAGCTCGGTAGCGGATGAAAAACTGTTTTTT. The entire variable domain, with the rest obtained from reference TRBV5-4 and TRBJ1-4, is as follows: ETGVTQSPTHLIKTRGQQVTLRCSSQSGHNTVSWYQQALGQGPQFIFQYYREEENGRGNFPPRFSGLQFPNYSSELNVNALELDDSALYLCASSSVADEKLFFGSGTQLSVL.

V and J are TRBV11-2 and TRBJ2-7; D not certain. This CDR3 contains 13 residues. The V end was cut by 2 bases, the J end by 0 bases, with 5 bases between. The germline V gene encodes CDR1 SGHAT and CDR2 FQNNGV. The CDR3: CASSLIYSYEQYF. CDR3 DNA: TGTGCCAGCAGCTTAATCTACTCCTACGAGCAGTACTTC. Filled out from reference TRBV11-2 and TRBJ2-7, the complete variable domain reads EAGVAQSPRYKIIEKRQSVAFWCNPISGHATLYWYQQILGQGPKLLIQFQNNGVVDDSQLPKDRFSAERLKGVDSTLKIQPAKLEDSAVYLCASSLIYSYEQYFGPGTRLTVT.

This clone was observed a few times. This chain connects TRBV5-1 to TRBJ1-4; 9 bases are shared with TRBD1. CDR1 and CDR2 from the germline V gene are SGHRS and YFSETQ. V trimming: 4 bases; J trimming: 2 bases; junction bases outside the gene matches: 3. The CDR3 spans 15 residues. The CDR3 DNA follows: TGCGCCAGCAGCACCGGACAGGGGACTAATGAAAAACTGTTTTTT. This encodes CASSTGQGTNEKLFF.

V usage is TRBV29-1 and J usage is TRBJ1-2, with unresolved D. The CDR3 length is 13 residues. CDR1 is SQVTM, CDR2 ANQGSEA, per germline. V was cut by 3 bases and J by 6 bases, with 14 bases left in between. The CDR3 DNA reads TGCAGCGTTGAGACGGACTCTCGGCATGGCTACACCTTC. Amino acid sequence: CSVETDSRHGYTF.

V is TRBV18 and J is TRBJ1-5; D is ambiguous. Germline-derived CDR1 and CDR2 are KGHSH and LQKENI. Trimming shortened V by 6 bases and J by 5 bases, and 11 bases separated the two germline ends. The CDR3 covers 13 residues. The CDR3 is CASSETLDQPQHF. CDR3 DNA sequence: TGTGCCAGCTCGGAGACCCTCGATCAGCCCCAGCATTTT.

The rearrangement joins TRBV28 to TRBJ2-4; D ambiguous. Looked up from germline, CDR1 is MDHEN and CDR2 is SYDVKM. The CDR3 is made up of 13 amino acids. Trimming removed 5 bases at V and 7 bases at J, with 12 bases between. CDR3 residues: CASSLEETNIQYF. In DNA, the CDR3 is TGTGCCAGCAGTCTCGAGGAAACGAACATTCAGTACTTC.

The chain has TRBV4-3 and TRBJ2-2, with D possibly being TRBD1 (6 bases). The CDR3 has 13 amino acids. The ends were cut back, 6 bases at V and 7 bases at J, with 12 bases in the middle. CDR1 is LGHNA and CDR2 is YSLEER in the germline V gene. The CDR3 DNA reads TGCGCCAGCAGTCCAGGGGTAGTCGGGGAGCTGTTTTTT. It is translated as CASSPGVVGELFF.

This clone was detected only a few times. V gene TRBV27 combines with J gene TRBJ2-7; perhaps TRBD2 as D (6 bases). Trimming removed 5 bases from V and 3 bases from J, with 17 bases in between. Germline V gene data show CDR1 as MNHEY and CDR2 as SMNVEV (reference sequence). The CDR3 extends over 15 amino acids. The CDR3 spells CASSASHGSIYEQYF. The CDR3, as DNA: TGTGCCAGCAGTGCGTCTCACGGGAGTATCTACGAGCAGTACTTC.

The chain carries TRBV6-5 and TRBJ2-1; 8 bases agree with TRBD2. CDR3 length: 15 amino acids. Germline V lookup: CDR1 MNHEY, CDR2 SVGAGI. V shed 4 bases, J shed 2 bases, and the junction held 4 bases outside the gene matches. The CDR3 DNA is TGTGCCAGCAGTTTTGTAGCGGGAACCTACAATGAGCAGTTCTTC. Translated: CASSFVAGTYNEQFF.

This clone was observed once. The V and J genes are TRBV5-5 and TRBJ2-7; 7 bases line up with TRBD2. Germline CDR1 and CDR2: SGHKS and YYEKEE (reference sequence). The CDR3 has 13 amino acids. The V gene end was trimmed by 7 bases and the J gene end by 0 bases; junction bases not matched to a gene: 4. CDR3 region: CASWGGASYEQYF. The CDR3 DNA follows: TGTGCCAGCTGGGGGGGAGCCTCCTACGAGCAGTACTTC.